The 23 T cell receptor beta chains listed next were all sequenced from one sample in a study of shared clonotypes between healthy human individuals. Assay used: immunoSEQ multiplex PCR; TCRdb lists only in-frame clones, some missing. The sample shows roughly 86,000 clones, almost 70% of them seen only once. Sequencing was performed on memory CD8+ T cells sorted from blood. The subset: CD45RO+ cells pooled with CCR7-negative TemRA cells. These receptors originate from a man between 25 and 39 years old in good health.

A word on this clone: At one of its ends the junction is not consistent with the germline gene, which may arise from a read error. This chain uses TRBV6-1 with TRBJ1-5; D is perhaps TRBD1 (6 bases). CDR1 is MNHNS and CDR2 is SASEGT in the germline V gene. CDR3 size: 15 residues. The CDR3 bases are TGTGCCAGCAGGGAAGGCTCGGGGGCAGGACAGCCCCAGCATTTT. Residues: CASREGSGAGQPQHF.

This clone has just a few counts. The V call is TRBV4-3, the J call TRBJ1-3; weak D call: TRBD1 (6 bases). V was trimmed by 0 bases and J by 4 bases, leaving 13 bases between them. From germline, CDR1 is LGHNA and CDR2 YSLEER. CDR3 length equals 16 residues. The CDR3 here is CASSQDRGGSGNTIYF. The CDR3 DNA is TGCGCCAGCAGCCAAGATCGGGGGGGCAGCGGAAACACCATATATTTT.

The chain links TRBV20-1 to TRBJ2-1; a possible D gene is TRBD2 (7 bases). V was shortened by 6 bases and J by 9 bases, with 12 bases between the two germline ends. The length of the CDR3 is 11 residues. CDR1 is DFQATT, CDR2 SNEGSKA, per germline (reference sequence). This CDR3 is CSAWGGGEQFF. The CDR3 DNA follows: TGCAGTGCATGGGGGGGCGGTGAGCAGTTCTTC.

V usage is TRBV6-4 and J usage is TRBJ2-3, with 11 nucleotides matching TRBD2. Germline CDR1 MRHNA, CDR2 SNTAGT. The V and J ends lost 5 bases and 1 base, in that order; junction bases with no gene match: 5. The CDR3 is 16 residues long. The chain's CDR3 is CASSTGTSGGTDTQYF. The DNA for the CDR3 is TGTGCCAGCAGTACCGGGACTAGCGGCGGCACAGATACGCAGTATTTT.

This sequence joins TRBV5-8 and TRBJ2-3; maybe TRBD2 (6 bases). From germline, CDR1 is SGHTS and CDR2 YDEGEE. This CDR3 contains 14 residues. With 4 bases removed from V and 4 bases from J, the gap between germline ends came to 13 bases. The CDR3 protein is CASSGGTRSDTQYF. The CDR3 DNA reads TGTGCCAGCAGCGGGGGGACCCGATCAGATACGCAGTATTTT.

The V call is TRBV27, the J call TRBJ1-5; D not certain. The CDR3 is 15 residues long. V lost 7 bases and J lost 3, with 16 bases in between. The germline gives CDR1 MNHEY, CDR2 SMNVEV (reference sequence). The CDR3 DNA sequence: TGTGCCAGCAAACCTGCGCCAGCGGACAATCAGCCCCAGCATTTT. This codes for CASKPAPADNQPQHF.

The gene calls are TRBV11-2 and TRBJ2-7; 14 bases line up with TRBD2. Per germline, CDR1 SGHAT and CDR2 FQNNGV. V shed 5 bases, J shed 1 base, and the junction held 13 bases outside the gene matches. CDR3 length: 19 amino acids. The CDR3 DNA follows: TGTGCCAGCAGCCCCTCGGGGACTAGCGGGAGTATGGGATCCTACGAGCAGTACTTC. Encoded protein: CASSPSGTSGSMGSYEQYF.

In the case of this clone: One junction end does not reproduce the germline sequence, and a read error may be involved. The V gene is TRBV11-2, the J gene TRBJ2-3; TRBD2 matches at 9 bases. Germline V lookup: CDR1 SGHAT, CDR2 FQNNGV. The CDR3 consists of 14 residues. The DNA of the CDR3 is TGTGCCAGCAGCTCCGGGACTAGCAAAGATACGCAGTATTTT. Translated, it gives CASSSGTSKDTQYF.

The rearrangement joins TRBV11-3 to TRBJ2-7; TRBD2 might be the D (5 bases). This CDR3 is built from 14 residues. Germline CDR1 is SGHNT and CDR2 is YENEEA. Trimming left V 2 bases short and J 1 base short, with 9 bases between. The CDR3, as DNA: TGTGCCAGCAGCTTAAGGAGCGGATCCTACGAGCAGTACTTC. Amino acids: CASSLRSGSYEQYF.

This chain connects TRBV28 to TRBJ2-7; D gene unclear. V dropped 3 bases and J dropped 3 bases, with 6 bases sitting between them. The germline CDR1 and CDR2 sequences are MDHEN and SYDVKM. CDR3 length: 12 amino acids. CDR3 in DNA: TGTGCCAGCAGTTTCACGGACTACGAGCAGTACTTC. Its translation: CASSFTDYEQYF.

The CDR3 region has the DNA TGTGCCAGCAGCGTTTCCCCACTGGGACAGGGGTCGGATGAGCAGTTCTTC. Protein sequence: CASSVSPLGQGSDEQFF. The rearrangement links TRBV9 to TRBJ2-1; 10 nucleotides align to TRBD1. The germline gives CDR1 SGDLS, CDR2 YYNGEE. Germline trimming cut 2 bases from V and 8 bases from J; bases unmatched to any gene: 13. The length of the CDR3 is 17 residues.

This clone was observed many times. J is TRBJ2-3 and V is TRBV28; D remains unclear. The germline gives CDR1 MDHEN, CDR2 SYDVKM. This CDR3 region has 10 residues. Trimming shortened V by 11 bases and J by 6 bases, and 9 bases separated the two germline ends. CDR3 region: CACGRDTQYF. In DNA form, the CDR3 reads TGTGCCTGCGGCCGGGATACGCAGTATTTT.

The V gene is TRBV5-4, the J gene TRBJ2-7; perhaps TRBD1 as D (6 bases). Per the germline V gene, CDR1 is SGHNT and CDR2 is YYREEE (reference sequence). V lost 8 bases and J 3 bases, leaving 18 bases between the germline ends. The CDR3 is 14 residues long. The chain's CDR3 is CARRKQGTVYEQYF. CDR3 nucleotides: TGTGCCAGAAGAAAACAGGGTACGGTCTACGAGCAGTACTTC. Based on the CDR3 plus reference TRBV5-4 and TRBJ2-7, the full variable domain is ETGVTQSPTHLIKTRGQQVTLRCSSQSGHNTVSWYQQALGQGPQFIFQYYREEENGRGNFPPRFSGLQFPNYSSELNVNALELDDSALYLCARRKQGTVYEQYFGPGTRLTVT.

This clone was seen more than once but under ten times. The V gene is TRBV19, the J gene TRBJ1-1; tentatively, D is TRBD1 (5 bases). Germline-derived CDR1 and CDR2 are LNHDA and SQIVND (reference sequence). V dropped 3 bases and J dropped 2 bases, with 10 bases sitting between them. This CDR3 has 14 residues. CDR3 in amino acids: CASSMGTVNTEAFF. The CDR3 nucleotides are TGTGCCAGTAGTATGGGGACTGTTAACACTGAAGCTTTCTTT.

CDR3 sequence (DNA): TGTGCCAGCTACGAGCCCCCTTACAATGAGCAGTTCTTC. This gives the protein CASYEPPYNEQFF. V and J are TRBV6-5 and TRBJ2-1; the D is unclear. Per the germline V gene, CDR1 is MNHEY and CDR2 is SVGAGI. CDR3 length equals 13 residues. Trimming stripped 8 bases from V and 4 bases from J, with 12 bases between.

The chain joins TRBV18 to TRBJ1-2, with TRBD1 as a possible D gene (6 bases). The CDR3 is 12 amino acids. With 7 bases removed from V and 3 bases from J, the gap between germline ends came to 9 bases. Germline CDR1 reads KGHSH; CDR2 reads LQKENI. CDR3 coding DNA: TGTGCCAGCTACCACAGGGACTATGGCTACACCTTC. The encoded protein is CASYHRDYGYTF.

This clone came up a few times. The rearrangement links TRBV6-1 to TRBJ2-1, with no clear D. CDR1 and CDR2 (germline): MNHNS, SASEGT. The CDR3 has 15 amino acids. Trimming pared 1 base from V and 3 bases from J, leaving 10 bases between. The CDR3 nucleotides are TGTGCCAGCAGTGAAGGGCCCAGAAACTACAATGAGCAGTTCTTC. It yields the protein CASSEGPRNYNEQFF.

This clone was detected once. This sequence joins TRBV19 and TRBJ2-3; D not certain. Germline lookup yields CDR1 LNHDA and CDR2 SQIVND (reference sequence). The CDR3 loop spans 14 amino acids. V shed 4 bases and J shed 1 base, with 9 bases lying between them. The CDR3 nucleotides are TGTGCCAGTAGTACGCGGAGTGGCACAGATACGCAGTATTTT. It is translated as CASSTRSGTDTQYF.

The V gene is TRBV25-1, the J gene TRBJ2-2; tentative D call: TRBD2 (6 bases). The CDR3 runs to 12 residues. Trimming cost V 4 bases and J 6 bases, with 6 bases left between them. Germline V lookup: CDR1 MGHDK, CDR2 SYGVNS. This CDR3 reads CASSAGAGELFF. DNA of the CDR3: TGTGCCAGCAGTGCGGGGGCCGGGGAGCTGTTTTTT.

This clone was observed a handful of times. The chain employs TRBV6-1 and TRBJ2-1, with TRBD2 identical over 8 bases. Germline V gives CDR1 MNHNS, CDR2 SASEGT. The V segment lost 3 bases and the J segment 4 bases; nucleotides outside the gene matches: 5. This CDR3 has 15 amino acids. The CDR3 DNA follows: TGTGCCAGCAGTGACTCGGGAGGGGATTACAATGAGCAGTTCTTC. Translated, it gives CASSDSGGDYNEQFF.

The chain couples TRBV7-9 to TRBJ1-2; the match to TRBD1 covers 8 bases. CDR1 and CDR2 from the germline V gene are SEHNR and FQNEAQ (reference sequence). The CDR3 has 13 amino acids. V gave up 4 bases and J gave up 7 bases; unmatched junction bases: 5. As DNA, the CDR3 is TGTGCCAGCAGCTCTCAGGGGGCGCGTGGCTACACCTTC. Translated: CASSSQGARGYTF.

The genes are TRBV11-2 and TRBJ2-1, with 9 bases fitting TRBD1. J lost 10 bases, V lost 2 bases, and 18 bases had no gene match. The V gene's germline CDR1 is SGHAT and CDR2 FQNNGV. This CDR3 spans 18 amino acids. Written as DNA, the CDR3 is TGTGCCAGCAGCTTAAGGGGGGTTTGGACAGGGGCCCTCGGGGAGCAGTTCTTC. Protein sequence: CASSLRGVWTGALGEQFF. The whole variable domain, filled in from reference TRBV11-2 and TRBJ2-1, reads EAGVAQSPRYKIIEKRQSVAFWCNPISGHATLYWYQQILGQGPKLLIQFQNNGVVDDSQLPKDRFSAERLKGVDSTLKIQPAKLEDSAVYLCASSLRGVWTGALGEQFFGPGTRLTVL.

J is TRBJ2-7 and V is TRBV5-4; D perhaps matches TRBD1 (6 bases). The CDR3 is 17 residues long. V lost 5 bases to trimming and J lost 5 bases, with 26 bases between them. CDR1 and CDR2 from the germline V gene are SGHNT and YYREEE (reference sequence). CDR3 nucleotide sequence: TGTGCCAGCAGAAATCAGGCGTGGGACACCCGGCGAGACGAGCAGTACTTC. Protein: CASRNQAWDTRRDEQYF.